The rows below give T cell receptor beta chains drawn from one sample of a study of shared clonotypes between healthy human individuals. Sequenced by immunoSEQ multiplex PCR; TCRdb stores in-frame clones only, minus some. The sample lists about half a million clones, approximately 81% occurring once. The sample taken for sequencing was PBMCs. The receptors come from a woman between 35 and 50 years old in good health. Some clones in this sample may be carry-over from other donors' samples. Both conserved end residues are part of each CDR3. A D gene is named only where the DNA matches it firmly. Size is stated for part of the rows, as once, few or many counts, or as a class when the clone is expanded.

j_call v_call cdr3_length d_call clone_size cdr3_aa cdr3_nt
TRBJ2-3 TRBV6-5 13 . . CASRKESTDTQYF TGTGCCAGCAGGAAGGAGAGCACAGATACGCAGTATTTT
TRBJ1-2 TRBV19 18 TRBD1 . CASSIRGQGAGGRYGYTF TGTGCCAGTAGTATACGAGGACAGGGGGCAGGCGGAAGGTATGGCTACACCTTC
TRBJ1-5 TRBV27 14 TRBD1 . CASSQGDSNQPQHF TGTGCCAGCAGTCAGGGGGATAGCAATCAGCCCCAGCATTTT
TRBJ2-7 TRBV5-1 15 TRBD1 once CASSLSGTGPYEQYF TGCGCCAGCAGCCTCTCCGGGACAGGTCCCTACGAGCAGTACTTC
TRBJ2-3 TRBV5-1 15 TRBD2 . CASSSGTSGEDTQYF TGCGCCAGCAGCTCCGGGACTAGCGGGGAAGATACGCAGTATTTT
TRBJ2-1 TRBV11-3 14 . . CASSFGGGANEQFF TGTGCCAGCAGCTTTGGCGGGGGCGCGAATGAGCAGTTCTTC
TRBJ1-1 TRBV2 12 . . CASSLQGTEALF TGTGCCAGCAGTTTGCAGGGCACCGAAGCTTTATTC
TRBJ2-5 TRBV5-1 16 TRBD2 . CASRDGLAGEQETQYF TGCGCCAGCAGAGACGGACTAGCGGGAGAACAAGAGACCCAGTACTTC
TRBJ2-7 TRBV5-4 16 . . CASSLDGTYGLAEQYF TGTGCCAGCAGCTTGGATGGGACATATGGTTTGGCCGAGCAGTACTTC
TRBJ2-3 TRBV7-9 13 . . CASSLVGLEKQYF TGTGCCAGCAGCTTGGTAGGTCTAGAGAAACAGTATTTT
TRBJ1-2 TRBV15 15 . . CATSRDKARNYGYTF TGTGCCACCAGCAGAGATAAAGCCAGAAACTATGGCTACACCTTC
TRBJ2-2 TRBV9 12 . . CASSPPSGELFF TGTGCCAGCAGCCCTCCGTCCGGGGAGCTGTTTTTT
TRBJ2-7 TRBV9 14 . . CASSVVVEGYEQYF TGTGCCAGCAGCGTAGTGGTGGAGGGGTACGAGCAGTACTTC
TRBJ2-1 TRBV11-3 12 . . CASSLDTGEQFF TGTGCCAGCAGCTTAGATACAGGAGAGCAGTTCTTC
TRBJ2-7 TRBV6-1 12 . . CASRQGTYEQYF TGTGCCAGCAGACAGGGTACCTACGAGCAGTACTTC
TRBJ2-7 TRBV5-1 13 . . CASSLAGSYEQYF TGCGCCAGCAGCTTGGCTGGGTCCTACGAGCAGTACTTC
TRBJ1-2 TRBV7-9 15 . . CASSGVIGKTYGYTF TGTGCCAGCAGCGGTGTGATAGGAAAGACCTATGGCTACACCTTC
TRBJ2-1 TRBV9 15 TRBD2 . CASSATSGGMVEQFF TGTGCCAGCAGCGCGACTAGCGGGGGTATGGTTGAGCAGTTCTTC
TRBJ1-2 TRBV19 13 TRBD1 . CASSRDRWTGYTF TGTGCCAGTAGCCGGGACAGGTGGACTGGCTACACCTTC
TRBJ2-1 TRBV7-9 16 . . CASIQDLMSSYNEQFF TGTGCCAGCATCCAGGACTTGATGAGCTCCTACAATGAGCAGTTCTTC
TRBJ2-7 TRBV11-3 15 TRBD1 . CASSPRTGGGYEQYF TGTGCCAGCAGCCCCCGGACAGGGGGCGGGTACGAGCAGTACTTC
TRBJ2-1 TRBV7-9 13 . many CARGDGSYNEQFF TGTGCCAGAGGGGACGGGAGTTACAATGAGCAGTTCTTC
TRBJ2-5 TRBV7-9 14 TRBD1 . CASSLADRVETQYF TGTGCCAGCAGCTTAGCCGACAGGGTCGAGACCCAGTACTTC
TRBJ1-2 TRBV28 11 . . CASNERSGYTF TGTGCTAGTAACGAGAGATCTGGCTACACCTTC
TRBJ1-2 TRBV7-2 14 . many CASSLAGGGYGYTF TGTGCCAGCAGCTTAGCGGGGGGCGGCTATGGCTACACCTTC
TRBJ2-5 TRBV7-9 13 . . CASSLGLQETQYF TGTGCCAGCAGCTTAGGGTTACAAGAGACCCAGTACTTC
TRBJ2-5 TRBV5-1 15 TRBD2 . CASREGTSGTETQYF TGCGCCAGCAGGGAAGGGACTAGCGGGACAGAGACCCAGTACTTC
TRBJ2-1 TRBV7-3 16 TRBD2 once CASSLGLAGGGNEQFF TGTGCCAGCAGCTTAGGTCTAGCGGGAGGCGGCAATGAGCAGTTCTTC
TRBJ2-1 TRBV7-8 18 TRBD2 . CASSLAYLAGVGYNEQFF TGTGCCAGCAGCTTAGCTTACCTAGCGGGAGTGGGCTACAATGAGCAGTTCTTC
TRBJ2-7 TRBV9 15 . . CASSVRGGDSYEQYF TGTGCCAGCTCCGTCCGTGGCGGGGACTCCTACGAGCAGTACTTC
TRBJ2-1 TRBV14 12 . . CASSHLLSEQFF TGTGCCAGCAGCCACCTGCTGAGTGAGCAGTTCTTC
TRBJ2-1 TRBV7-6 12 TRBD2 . CASGREANEQFF TGTGCCAGTGGGCGGGAGGCCAATGAGCAGTTCTTC
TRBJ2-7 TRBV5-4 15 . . CASSLEAQGSYEQYF TGTGCCAGCAGCTTGGAGGCACAGGGATCCTACGAGCAGTACTTC
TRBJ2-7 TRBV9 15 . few CASSPGWQSSGEQYF TGTGCCAGCAGCCCGGGGTGGCAGTCCTCGGGCGAGCAGTACTTC
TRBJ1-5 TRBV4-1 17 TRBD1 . CASSQDPGQGSNQPQHF TGCGCCAGCAGCCAAGATCCGGGACAGGGTAGCAATCAGCCCCAGCATTTT
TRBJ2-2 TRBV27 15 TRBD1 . CASRQTGGAAGELFF TGTGCCAGCAGGCAGACAGGGGGCGCGGCCGGGGAGCTGTTTTTT
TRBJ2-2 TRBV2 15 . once CASSEIRGGTGELFF TGTGCCAGCAGTGAAATCCGCGGCGGGACCGGGGAGCTGTTTTTT
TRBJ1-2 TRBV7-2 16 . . CASSFFPGGLNYGYTF TGTGCCAGCAGCTTCTTCCCGGGAGGGCTAAACTATGGCTACACCTTC
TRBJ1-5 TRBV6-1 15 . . CASSEISWPRDPQHF TGTGCCAGCAGTGAAATTTCGTGGCCCCGGGACCCCCAGCATTTT
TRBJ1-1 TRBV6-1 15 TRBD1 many CASSEQEDRATEAFF TGTGCCAGCAGTGAACAGGAAGACAGGGCGACTGAAGCTTTCTTT
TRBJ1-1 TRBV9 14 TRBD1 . CASSGTASYTEAFF TGTGCCAGCAGTGGGACAGCCTCGTACACTGAAGCTTTCTTT
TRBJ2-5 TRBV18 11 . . CASSPDETQYF TGTGCCAGCTCACCAGACGAGACCCAGTACTTC
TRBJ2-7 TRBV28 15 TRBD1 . CASSFWQGASYEQYF TGTGCCAGCAGTTTTTGGCAGGGGGCCTCCTACGAGCAGTACTTC
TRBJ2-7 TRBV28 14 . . CASSILTVSYERYF TGTGCCAGCAGTATCCTGACCGTATCCTACGAGCGGTACTTC
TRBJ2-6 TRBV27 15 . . CASSPPVAGANVLTF TGTGCCAGCAGTCCCCCTGTCGCTGGGGCCAACGTCCTGACTTTC
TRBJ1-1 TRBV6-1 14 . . CASSNTFREARAFF TGTGCCAGCAGTAACACGTTCCGGGAGGCTCGGGCTTTCTTT
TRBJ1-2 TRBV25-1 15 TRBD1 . CASSDPGQGNYGYTF TGTGCCAGCAGTGATCCGGGACAGGGAAACTATGGCTACACCTTC
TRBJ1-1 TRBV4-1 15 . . CASSQDPYMNTEAFF TGCGCCAGCAGCCAAGATCCATATATGAACACTGAAGCTTTCTTT
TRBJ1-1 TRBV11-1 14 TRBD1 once CASGLYRGNTEAFF TGTGCCAGCGGATTATACAGGGGGAACACTGAAGCTTTCTTT
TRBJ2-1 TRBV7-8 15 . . CASSLRGNAKDEQFF TGTGCCAGCAGCTTAAGGGGCAACGCAAAGGATGAGCAGTTCTTC
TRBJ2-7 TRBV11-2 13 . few CASSLGPKSEQYF TGTGCCAGCAGCTTAGGCCCGAAGTCGGAGCAGTACTTC
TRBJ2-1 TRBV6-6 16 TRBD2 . CASSYLSGSGWNEQFF TGTGCCAGCAGTTATTTGAGCGGGAGTGGGTGGAATGAGCAGTTCTTC
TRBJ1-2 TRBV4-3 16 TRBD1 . CASSQDWDRGHYGYTF TGCGCCAGCAGCCAAGATTGGGACAGGGGCCACTATGGCTACACCTTC
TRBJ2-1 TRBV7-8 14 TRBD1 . CASSLVGTANEQFF TGTGCCAGCAGCTTAGTGGGGACAGCCAATGAGCAGTTCTTC
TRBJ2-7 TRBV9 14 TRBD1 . CASSEKTGAYEQYF TGTGCCAGCAGCGAAAAGACAGGGGCCTACGAGCAGTACTTC
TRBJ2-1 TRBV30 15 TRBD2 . CAWSVGGSSYNEQFF TGTGCCTGGAGTGTAGGCGGGAGCTCCTACAATGAGCAGTTCTTC
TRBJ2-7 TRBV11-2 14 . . CASSLDTLYHEQYF TGTGCCAGCAGCCTAGACACACTCTACCACGAGCAGTACTTC
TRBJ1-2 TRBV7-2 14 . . CASSPLDTHDGYTF TGTGCCAGCAGCCCTCTGGACACCCATGATGGCTACACCTTC
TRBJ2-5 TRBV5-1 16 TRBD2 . CASSPGGGDSWETQYF TGCGCCAGCAGCCCGGGCGGGGGGGACTCTTGGGAGACCCAGTACTTC